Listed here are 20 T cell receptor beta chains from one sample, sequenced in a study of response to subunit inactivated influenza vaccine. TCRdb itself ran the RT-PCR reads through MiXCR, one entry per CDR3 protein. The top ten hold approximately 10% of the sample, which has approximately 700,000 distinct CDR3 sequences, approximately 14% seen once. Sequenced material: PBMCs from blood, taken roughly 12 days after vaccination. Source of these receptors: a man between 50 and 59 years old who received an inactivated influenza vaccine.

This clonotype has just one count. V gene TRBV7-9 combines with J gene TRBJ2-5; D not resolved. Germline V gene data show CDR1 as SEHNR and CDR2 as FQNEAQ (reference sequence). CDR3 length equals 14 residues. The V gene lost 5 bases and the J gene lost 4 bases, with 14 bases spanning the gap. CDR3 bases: TGTGCCAGCAGCCCCCTCGGAGAGCTAGAGACCCAGTACTTC. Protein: CASSPLGELETQYF.

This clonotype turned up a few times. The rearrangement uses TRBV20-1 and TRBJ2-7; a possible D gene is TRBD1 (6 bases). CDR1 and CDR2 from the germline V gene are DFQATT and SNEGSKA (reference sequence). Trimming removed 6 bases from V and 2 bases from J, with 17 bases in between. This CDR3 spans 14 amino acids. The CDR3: CSAEGGPLTYEQYF. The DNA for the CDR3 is TGCAGTGCCGAAGGGGGTCCCTTAACCTACGAGCAGTACTTC.

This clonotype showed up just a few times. CDR3 protein: CSVNSGRGGTEQFF. CDR3 sequence (DNA): TGCAGCGTGAATAGCGGGAGGGGTGGTACTGAGCAGTTCTTC. The chain has TRBV29-1 and TRBJ2-1, with TRBD2 identical over 11 bases. Germline assignment: CDR1 SQVTM and CDR2 ANQGSEA. CDR3 length equals 14 residues. V shed 6 bases, J shed 9 bases, and the junction held 10 bases outside the gene matches.

In DNA form, the CDR3 reads TGTGCCAGCAGCCAAGAAGACAGGACGAACACTGAAGCTTTCTTT. Translating it yields CASSQEDRTNTEAFF. The rearrangement links TRBV4-2 to TRBJ1-1; D perhaps matches TRBD1 (6 bases). The CDR3 length is 15 residues. Germline-derived CDR1 and CDR2 are LGHNA and YNFKEQ. V lost 0 bases and J lost 1, with 9 bases in between.

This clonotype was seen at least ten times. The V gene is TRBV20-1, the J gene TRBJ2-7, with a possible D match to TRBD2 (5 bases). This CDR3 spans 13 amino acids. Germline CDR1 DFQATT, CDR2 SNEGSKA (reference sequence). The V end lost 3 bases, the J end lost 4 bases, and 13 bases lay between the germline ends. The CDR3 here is CSASPSGGYEQYF. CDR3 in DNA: TGCAGTGCTAGTCCTTCCGGCGGGTACGAGCAGTACTTC.

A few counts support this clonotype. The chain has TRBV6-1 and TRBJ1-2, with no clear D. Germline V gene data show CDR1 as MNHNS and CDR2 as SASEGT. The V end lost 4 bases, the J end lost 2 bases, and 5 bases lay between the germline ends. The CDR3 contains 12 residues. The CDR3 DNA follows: TGTGCCAGCAGTGTAGAAAACTATGGCTACACCTTC. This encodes CASSVENYGYTF.

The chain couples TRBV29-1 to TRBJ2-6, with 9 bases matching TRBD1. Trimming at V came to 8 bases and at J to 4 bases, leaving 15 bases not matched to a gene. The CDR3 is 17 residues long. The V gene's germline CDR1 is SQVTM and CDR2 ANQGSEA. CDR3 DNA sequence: TGCAGCCTAGATCCGGGACAGGGCCGTTTCGGGGCCAACGTCCTGACTTTC. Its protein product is CSLDPGQGRFGANVLTF. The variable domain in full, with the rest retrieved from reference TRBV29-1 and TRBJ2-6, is SAVISQKPSRDICQRGTSLTIQCQVDSQVTMMFWYRQQPGQSLTLIATANQGSEATYESGFVIDKFPISRPNLTFSTLTVSNMSPEDSSIYLCSLDPGQGRFGANVLTFGAGSRLTVL.

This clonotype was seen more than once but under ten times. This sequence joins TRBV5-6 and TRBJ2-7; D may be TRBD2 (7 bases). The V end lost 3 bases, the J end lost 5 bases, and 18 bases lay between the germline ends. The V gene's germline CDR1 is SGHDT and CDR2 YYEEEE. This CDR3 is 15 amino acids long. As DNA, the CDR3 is TGTGCCAGCAGCTACCCCCCTCGGGGGGCGCACGAGCAGTACTTC. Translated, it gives CASSYPPRGAHEQYF. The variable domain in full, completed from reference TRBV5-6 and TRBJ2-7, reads DAGVTQSPTHLIKTRGQQVTLRCSPKSGHDTVSWYQQALGQGPQFIFQYYEEEERQRGNFPDRFSGHQFPNYSSELNVNALLLGDSALYLCASSYPPRGAHEQYFGPGTRLTVT.

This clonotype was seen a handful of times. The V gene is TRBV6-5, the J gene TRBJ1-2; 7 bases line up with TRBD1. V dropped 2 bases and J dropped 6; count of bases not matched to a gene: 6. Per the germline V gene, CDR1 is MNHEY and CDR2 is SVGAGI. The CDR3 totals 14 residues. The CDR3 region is CASSYRSGGDGYTF. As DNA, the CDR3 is TGTGCCAGCAGTTACCGGTCAGGGGGTGATGGCTACACCTTC.

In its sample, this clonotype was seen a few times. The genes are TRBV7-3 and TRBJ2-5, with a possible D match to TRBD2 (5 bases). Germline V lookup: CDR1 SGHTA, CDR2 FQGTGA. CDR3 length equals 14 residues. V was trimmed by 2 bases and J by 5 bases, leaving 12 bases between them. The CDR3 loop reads CASSLGLGLETQYF. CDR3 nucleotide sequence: TGTGCCAGCAGCTTAGGACTGGGGTTGGAGACCCAGTACTTC.

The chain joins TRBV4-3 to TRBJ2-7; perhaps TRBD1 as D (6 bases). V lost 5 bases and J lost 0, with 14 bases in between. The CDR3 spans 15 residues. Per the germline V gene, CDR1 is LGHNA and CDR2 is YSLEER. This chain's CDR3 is CASSDRQADSYEQYF. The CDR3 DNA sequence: TGCGCCAGCAGCGACCGACAGGCCGACTCCTACGAGCAGTACTTC.

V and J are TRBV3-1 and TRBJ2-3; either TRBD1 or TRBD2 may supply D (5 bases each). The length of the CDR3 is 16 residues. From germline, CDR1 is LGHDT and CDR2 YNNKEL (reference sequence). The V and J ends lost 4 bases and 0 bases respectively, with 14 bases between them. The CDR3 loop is CASSPPGTVSTDTQYF. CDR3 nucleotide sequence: TGTGCCAGCAGCCCCCCCGGGACGGTGAGCACAGATACGCAGTATTTT.

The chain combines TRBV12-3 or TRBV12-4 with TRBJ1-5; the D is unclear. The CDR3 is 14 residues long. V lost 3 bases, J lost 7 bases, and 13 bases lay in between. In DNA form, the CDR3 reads TGTGCCAGCAGTTTCAATCTCCGAGGGCAGCCCCAGCATTTT. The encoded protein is CASSFNLRGQPQHF.

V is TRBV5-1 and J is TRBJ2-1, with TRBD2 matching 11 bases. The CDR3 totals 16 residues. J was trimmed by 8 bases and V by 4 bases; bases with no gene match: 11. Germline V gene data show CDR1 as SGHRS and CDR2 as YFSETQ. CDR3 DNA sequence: TGCGCCAGCAGCGAAAGTACTAGCGGGAGTTTCGATGAGCAGTTCTTC. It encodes CASSESTSGSFDEQFF. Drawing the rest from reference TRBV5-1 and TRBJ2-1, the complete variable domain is KAGVTQTPRYLIKTRGQQVTLSCSPISGHRSVSWYQQTPGQGLQFLFEYFSETQRNKGNFPGRFSGRQFSNSRSEMNVSTLELGDSALYLCASSESTSGSFDEQFFGPGTRLTVL.

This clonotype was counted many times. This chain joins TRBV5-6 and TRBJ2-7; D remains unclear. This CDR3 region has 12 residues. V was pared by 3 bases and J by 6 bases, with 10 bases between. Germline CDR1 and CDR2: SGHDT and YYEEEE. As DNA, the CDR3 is TGTGCCAGCAGCTCTCAGACGGGCGAGCAGTACTTC. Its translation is CASSSQTGEQYF.

The CDR3: CASSLELRGAGANVLTF. CDR3 DNA sequence: TGCGCCAGCAGCTTGGAATTACGGGGAGCTGGGGCCAACGTCCTGACTTTC. The chain is built from TRBV5-1 and TRBJ2-6; D perhaps matches TRBD2 (5 bases). CDR3 length equals 17 residues. V lost 0 bases to trimming and J lost 2 bases, with 12 bases between them. Germline loops: CDR1 SGHRS, CDR2 YFSETQ. Full variable domain (missing parts from reference TRBV5-1 and TRBJ2-6): KAGVTQTPRYLIKTRGQQVTLSCSPISGHRSVSWYQQTPGQGLQFLFEYFSETQRNKGNFPGRFSGRQFSNSRSEMNVSTLELGDSALYLCASSLELRGAGANVLTFGAGSRLTVL.

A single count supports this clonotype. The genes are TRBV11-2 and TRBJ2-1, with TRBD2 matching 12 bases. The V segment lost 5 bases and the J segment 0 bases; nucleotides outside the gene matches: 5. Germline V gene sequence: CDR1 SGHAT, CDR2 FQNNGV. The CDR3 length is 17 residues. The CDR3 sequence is CASSLLAGGSSYNEQFF. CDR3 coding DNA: TGTGCCAGCAGCCTACTAGCGGGAGGTAGCTCCTACAATGAGCAGTTCTTC.

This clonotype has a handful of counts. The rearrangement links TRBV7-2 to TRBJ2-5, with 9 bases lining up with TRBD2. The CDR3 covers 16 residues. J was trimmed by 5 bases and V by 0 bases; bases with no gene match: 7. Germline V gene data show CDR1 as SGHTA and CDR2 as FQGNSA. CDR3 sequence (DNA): TGTGCCAGCAGCTTAGCGCCGAGCGGGGGGCAGGAGACCCAGTACTTC. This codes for CASSLAPSGGQETQYF. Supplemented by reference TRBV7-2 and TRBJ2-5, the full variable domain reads GAGVSQSPSNKVTEKGKDVELRCDPISGHTALYWYRQSLGQGLEFLIYFQGNSAPDKSGLPSDRFSAERTGGSVSTLTIQRTQQEDSAVYLCASSLAPSGGQETQYFGPGTRLLVL.

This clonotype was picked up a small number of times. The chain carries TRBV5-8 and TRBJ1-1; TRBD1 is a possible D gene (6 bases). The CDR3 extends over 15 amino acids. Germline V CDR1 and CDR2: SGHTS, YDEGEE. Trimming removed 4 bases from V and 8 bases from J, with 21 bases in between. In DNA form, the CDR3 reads TGTGCCAGCAGCGCCCTAGACAGGAAGATAACAGAAGCTTTCTTT. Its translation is CASSALDRKITEAFF.

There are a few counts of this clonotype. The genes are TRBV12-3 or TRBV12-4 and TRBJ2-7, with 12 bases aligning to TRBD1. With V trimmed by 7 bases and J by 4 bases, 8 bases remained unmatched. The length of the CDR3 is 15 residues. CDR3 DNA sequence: TGTGCCAGCAACGTCCGGGACAGGGGGCTGTACGAGCAGTACTTC. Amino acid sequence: CASNVRDRGLYEQYF.